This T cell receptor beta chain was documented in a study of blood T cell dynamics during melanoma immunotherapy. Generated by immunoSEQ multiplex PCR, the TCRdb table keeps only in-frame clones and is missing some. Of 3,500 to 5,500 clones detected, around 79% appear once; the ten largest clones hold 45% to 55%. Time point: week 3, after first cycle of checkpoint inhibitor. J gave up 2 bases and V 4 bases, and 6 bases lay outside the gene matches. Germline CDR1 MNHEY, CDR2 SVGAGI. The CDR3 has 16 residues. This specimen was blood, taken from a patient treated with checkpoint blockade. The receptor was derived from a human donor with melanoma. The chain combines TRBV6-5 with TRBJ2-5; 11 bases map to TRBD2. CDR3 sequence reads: CASSSQGLAEQETQYF. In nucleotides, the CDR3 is TGTGCCAGCAGTTCCCAGGGACTAGCGGAACAAGAGACCCAGTACTTC.